Listed here is a single T cell receptor (beta chain). The RNA input was roughly 0.45 to 1 ug, and it was reverse transcribed with random hexamers. Each CDR3 protein is one row after TCRdb ran MiXCR on the immunoSEQ multiplex PCR reads. In the table there are roughly 120,000 distinct CDR3 sequences, just under 95% of which are singletons. This entry is derived from a study of CD8 T cells in Susac syndrome. This CDR3 is built from 14 residues. CDR1 is SNHLY, CDR2 FYNNEI, per germline. Deletions cut 3 bases from V and 4 bases from J, with 12 bases between. The sequence came from a human donor with multiple sclerosis. Sequencing input: CD4+ T cells from PBMCs. The chain recombines TRBV2 with TRBJ1-1; perhaps TRBD1 as D (5 bases). The CDR3, as DNA: TGTGCCAGCAGTGATCGGGGGGTAGCCACTGAAGCTTTCTTT. This sequence encodes CASSDRGVATEAFF. Based on the CDR3 plus reference TRBV2 and TRBJ1-1, the full variable domain is EPEVTQTPSHQVTQMGQEVILRCVPISNHLYFYWYRQILGQKVEFLVSFYNNEISEKSEIFDDQFSVERPDGSNFTLKIRSTKLEDSAMYFCASSDRGVATEAFFGQGTRLTVV.